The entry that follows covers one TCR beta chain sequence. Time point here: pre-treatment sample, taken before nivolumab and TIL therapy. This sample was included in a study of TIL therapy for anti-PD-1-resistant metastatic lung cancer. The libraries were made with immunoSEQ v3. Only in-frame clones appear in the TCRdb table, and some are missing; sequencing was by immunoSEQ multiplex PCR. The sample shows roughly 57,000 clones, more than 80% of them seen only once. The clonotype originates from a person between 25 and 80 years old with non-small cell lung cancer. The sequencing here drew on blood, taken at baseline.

The chain's CDR3 is CATSDNRGPKNIQYF. DNA of the CDR3: TGTGCCACCAGTGACAACCGAGGGCCCAAAAACATTCAGTACTTC. The chain recombines TRBV24-1 with TRBJ2-4; D perhaps matches TRBD2 (5 bases). Germline V gene sequence: CDR1 KGHDR, CDR2 SFDVKD. CDR3 length: 15 amino acids. V was pared by 4 bases and J by 2 bases, with 11 bases between.